This T cell receptor beta chain originates from a study of cytomegalovirus exposure and HLA in healthy donors. Study-level findings and limits: The study designated about 160 TCR beta chains cytomegalovirus-associated. Testing in vitro showed a few CMV-associated chains specific for CMV antigens.

Per germline, CDR1 LNHDA and CDR2 SQIVND (reference sequence). The germline V and J ends were trimmed by 8 bases and 6 bases, with 20 bases remaining between them. The CDR3 sequence is 15 residues long. Details on this clone: Its specificity is unknown.

This table comes from immunoSEQ multiplex PCR, and its TCRdb copy is limited to in-frame clones, with some not included. The table records roughly 150,000 clones, around nine tenths of them present only once. The chain joins TRBV19 to TRBJ1-5; D not certain. Input material: PBMCs. The TCR sequence derives from a woman aged 18-29 years in good health and CMV-seronegative. The CDR3 here is CASCLSGLPGQPQHF. CDR3 nucleotides: TGTGCCAGTTGCTTAAGCGGGCTACCGGGTCAGCCCCAGCATTTT.